The 20 T cell receptor beta chains below all came from one sample that was sequenced in a study of T cells in women clearing cervical HPV infection. Here immunoSEQ multiplex PCR was the method, and the copy in TCRdb shows in-frame clones only, minus some. Its clone listing holds about 44,000 clones. Sequences were obtained from blood buffy coat. The source is a woman aged 18-69 years with a cervical HPV16 infection that either progressed to CIN3+ or cleared (not recorded which).

Comment on this clone: The observed sequence ends 3 residues before the CDR3 terminus, with the missing tail filled in from the germline J gene. The V and J genes are TRBV20-1 and TRBJ2-1; 12 nucleotides match TRBD2. With 8 bases clipped from V and 7 bases from J, the junction kept 9 bases outside the gene matches. From germline, CDR1 is DFQATT and CDR2 SNEGSKA (reference sequence). This CDR3 comprises 14 residues. CDR3 residues: CSTLPSGRGNEQFF. CDR3 DNA (partial): TGCAGTACCCTACCTAGCGGGAGGGGTAATGAG.

With regard to this clone: The read terminates 3 residues before the CDR3 end, so the remaining end is supplied by the germline J gene. This chain joins TRBV20-1 and TRBJ2-7; TRBD2 might be the D (6 bases). Trimming removed 5 bases from V and 5 bases from J, with 13 bases in between. Per germline, CDR1 DFQATT and CDR2 SNEGSKA (reference sequence). The CDR3 is made up of 12 amino acids. The CDR3 sequence: CSAGGLRDEQYF. The CDR3 bases that were read are TGCAGTGCTGGGGGACTTAGGGACGAG.

About this clone: The read ends 3 residues early relative to the CDR3; the germline J gene fills the gap. V usage is TRBV5-6 and J usage is TRBJ2-3; D perhaps matches TRBD1 (5 bases). V shed 5 bases and J shed 5 bases, with 12 bases lying between them. CDR1 SGHDT and CDR2 YYEEEE come from the germline V gene. CDR3 size: 13 residues. The CDR3 bases that were read are TGTGCCAGCAGTTCAGGGCTTGGAGATACG. This sequence encodes CASSSGLGDT. The full CDR3 protein reads CASSSGLGDTQYF.

For this clone: The CDR3 end falls 3 residues outside the read, so it is completed with the germline J gene. The rearrangement joins TRBV19 to TRBJ2-7; 9 bases align to TRBD1. The CDR3 has 14 amino acids. The V gene's germline CDR1 is LNHDA and CDR2 SQIVND (reference sequence). The V and J ends lost 7 bases and 6 bases, in that order; junction bases with no gene match: 10. The CDR3 is CASNPGTGFGEQYF. The covered CDR3 bases are TGTGCCAGTAACCCTGGGACAGGGTTCGGCGAG.

Comment on this clone: Read coverage stops 3 residues before the CDR3 terminus; the germline J gene supplies the remainder. The chain employs TRBV18 and TRBJ2-3; D is uncertain. The germline V gene has CDR1 KGHSH and CDR2 LQKENI. The V gene lost 3 bases and the J gene lost 4 bases, with 11 bases spanning the gap. The CDR3 runs 14 residues. CDR3 DNA (partial): TGTGCCAGCTCACCTAATCCTAGTCCAGATACG. Its protein is CASSPNPSPDT. The CDR3, in full, reads CASSPNPSPDTQYF.

Turning to this clone: The read halts 3 residues ahead of the CDR3 end, with the missing end drawn from the germline J gene. V is TRBV7-8 and J is TRBJ1-2; the match to TRBD1 covers 9 bases. Germline loops: CDR1 SGHVS, CDR2 FQNEAQ. With V trimmed by 2 bases and J by 5 bases, 9 bases remained unmatched. The CDR3 loop spans 16 amino acids. The part of the CDR3 DNA that was read is TGTGCCAGCAGCTTATCCGGGACAGGGACTTTTTATGGC. Its translation: CASSLSGTGTFYG. In full, the CDR3 is CASSLSGTGTFYGYTF.

Concerning this clone: A junction boundary mismatches the germline segment, possibly from a read error. The observed sequence ends 3 residues before the CDR3 terminus, with the missing tail filled in from the germline J gene. The chain is built from TRBV7-3 and TRBJ2-3, with 11 bases matching TRBD2. From germline, CDR1 is SGHTA and CDR2 FQGTGA. The CDR3 contains 14 residues. CDR3 protein: CASSPGLAAETQYF. CDR3 DNA, as far as it was read: TGTGCCAGCAGCCCGGGACTAGCGGCAGAGACG.

In regard to this clone: Read coverage stops 3 residues before the CDR3 terminus; the germline J gene supplies the remainder. The chain joins TRBV7-2 to TRBJ1-4; weak D call: TRBD1 (5 bases). This CDR3 contains 15 residues. Germline-derived CDR1 and CDR2 are SGHTA and FQGNSA. V shed 5 bases and J shed 7 bases, with 17 bases lying between them. CDR3 protein: CASSPKSGGSEKLFF. The CDR3 bases that were read are TGTGCCAGCAGCCCCAAATCGGGGGGGAGTGAAAAA.

As regards this clone: The read ends 3 residues before the CDR3 terminus; that terminus is restored from the germline J gene. V usage is TRBV19 and J usage is TRBJ2-7, with 9 bases fitting TRBD1. The CDR3 runs to 15 residues. Trimming at V came to 6 bases and at J to 1 base, leaving 7 bases not matched to a gene. Germline CDR1 and CDR2: LNHDA and SQIVND (reference sequence). CDR3 amino acids: CASRETGGSSYEQYF. Incomplete CDR3 DNA: TGTGCCAGTAGAGAGACAGGGGGTAGTTCCTACGAG.

CDR3 DNA (partial): TGTGCCTGGGCTAAGGCAGGGAGCCAGCCC. As protein: CAWAKAGSQP. In full, the CDR3 is CAWAKAGSQPQHF. This rearrangement joins TRBV30 to TRBJ1-5, with D perhaps matching TRBD1 (5 bases). The read comes to an end 3 residues before the CDR3 does, leaving the germline J gene to fill in the end. CDR3 size: 13 residues. Trimming took 5 bases from V and 7 from J, leaving 15 bases between them. Germline loops: CDR1 GTSNPN, CDR2 SVGIG (reference sequence).

Turning to this clone: Read sequence stops 3 residues before the CDR3 end, and the germline J gene provides the missing end. V usage is TRBV20-1 and J usage is TRBJ2-1, with D possibly TRBD1 on 5 matching bases. The V and J ends lost 6 bases and 6 bases respectively, with 15 bases between them. The CDR3 contains 13 residues. Germline-derived CDR1 and CDR2 are DFQATT and SNEGSKA (reference sequence). This chain's CDR3 is CSADRAGFNEQFF. The DNA read from the CDR3 is TGCAGTGCCGATAGAGCAGGGTTCAATGAG.

Turning to this clone: The read halts 3 residues ahead of the CDR3 end, with the missing end drawn from the germline J gene. The chain is built from TRBV20-1 and TRBJ1-1, with D possibly TRBD1 on 6 matching bases. The germline CDR1 and CDR2 sequences are DFQATT and SNEGSKA (reference sequence). The V end lost 2 bases, the J end lost 0 bases, and 10 bases lay between the germline ends. This CDR3 is 14 amino acids long. The part of the CDR3 DNA that was read is TGCAGTGCTAGACTCGGACAGATGAACACTGAA. Amino acid sequence: CSARLGQMNTE. The CDR3 in full is CSARLGQMNTEAFF.

A remark on this clone: Sequencing ends 3 residues short of the CDR3 end; the germline J gene provides the rest. The V gene is TRBV19, the J gene TRBJ2-5; possibly TRBD2 for D (6 bases). This CDR3 is 13 amino acids long. Trimming took 6 bases from V and 5 from J, leaving 13 bases between them. Germline V CDR1 and CDR2: LNHDA, SQIVND (reference sequence). The part of the CDR3 DNA that was read is TGTGCCAGTAGGCACCCTAGCGATGAGACC. Residues: CASRHPSDET. The CDR3, in full, reads CASRHPSDETQYF.

Details on this clone: The read halts 3 residues ahead of the CDR3 end, with the missing end drawn from the germline J gene. The chain employs TRBV11-3 and TRBJ1-1, with TRBD1 matching 8 bases. The trim removed 2 bases at V and 5 bases at J, leaving 1 base unmatched. The CDR3 covers 13 residues. CDR1 is SGHNT and CDR2 is YENEEA in the germline V gene. This chain's CDR3 is CASSLTGGTEAFF. The CDR3 bases that were read are TGTGCCAGCAGCTTAACAGGGGGGACTGAA. The full variable domain, with the rest looked up from reference TRBV11-3 and TRBJ1-1, is EAGVVQSPRYKIIEKKQPVAFWCNPISGHNTLYWYLQNLGQGPELLIRYENEEAVDDSQLPKDRFSAERLKGVDSTLKIQPAELGDSAVYLCASSLTGGTEAFFGQGTRLTVV.

Note on this clone: With the read ending 3 residues before the CDR3 end, the germline J gene is used to fill in that end. V usage is TRBV11-2 and J usage is TRBJ2-3; 8 nucleotides align to TRBD2. Per germline, CDR1 SGHAT and CDR2 FQNNGV. There are 14 residues in the CDR3. V gave up 8 bases and J gave up 4 bases; unmatched junction bases: 8. Partial CDR3 DNA: TGTGCCAGCTTTCCGGGACTAGTAGCAGATACG. Translating it yields CASFPGLVADT. The entire CDR3 reads CASFPGLVADTQYF.

With regard to this clone: The read terminates 3 residues ahead of where the CDR3 ends, so the germline J gene completes it. This chain uses TRBV20-1 with TRBJ2-7, with a tentative D call TRBD2 (5 bases). The CDR3 covers 14 residues. Between the trimmed V and J ends, which lost 6 bases and 3 bases, there was a span of 18 bases. Per the germline V gene, CDR1 is DFQATT and CDR2 is SNEGSKA (reference sequence). The chain's CDR3 is CSATGPSLNYEQYF. Partial CDR3 DNA: TGCAGTGCCACCGGTCCTAGCCTAAACTACGAG.

As to this clone: Sequencing ends 3 residues short of the CDR3 end; the germline J gene provides the rest. V and J are TRBV7-9 and TRBJ2-4, with D possibly being TRBD1 (7 bases). This CDR3 region has 15 residues. Trimming cost V 7 bases and J 1 base, with 14 bases left between them. Germline values: CDR1 SEHNR, CDR2 FQNEAQ (reference sequence). The CDR3 reads CASTTGEVAKNIQYF. The CDR3 bases that were read are TGTGCCAGCACAACAGGGGAGGTTGCCAAAAACATT.

A word on this clone: The read ends 3 residues before the CDR3 terminus; that terminus is restored from the germline J gene. The chain carries TRBV19 and TRBJ1-2; 7 bases are a match to TRBD1. Germline CDR1 and CDR2: LNHDA and SQIVND (reference sequence). Germline trimming cut 6 bases from V and 1 base from J; bases unmatched to any gene: 11. This CDR3 has 16 residues. Incomplete CDR3 DNA: TGTGCCAGTAGACCTGACAGGGCCCCGAATAACTATGGC. Protein product: CASRPDRAPNNYG. The complete CDR3 sequence is CASRPDRAPNNYGYTF.

Note on this clone: The CDR3 goes on 3 residues after the read ends, and that part is filled in from the germline J gene. The chain carries TRBV18 and TRBJ1-2, with 9 bases that match TRBD1. The germline CDR1 and CDR2 sequences are KGHSH and LQKENI. The CDR3 loop spans 14 amino acids. The CDR3 reads CASSPGTGTDTYTF. Incomplete CDR3 DNA: TGTGCCAGCTCACCCGGGACAGGGACAGATACC.

Concerning this clone itself: The read finishes 3 residues shy of the CDR3 end, and the germline J gene is used to complete it. The J gene is TRBJ2-1, the V gene TRBV10-3, with 12 bases fitting TRBD2. Trimming took 3 bases from V and 1 from J; bases not matched to a gene: 4. Germline CDR1 is ENHRY and CDR2 is SYGVKD. The CDR3 runs 17 residues. CDR3 residues: CAISDTSGGTSYNEQFF. CDR3 DNA, as far as it was read: TGTGCCATCAGTGATACTAGCGGGGGGACTTCCTACAATGAG.